This TCR beta chain is drawn from a study of blood T cell repertoires in COVID-19. Study overall: Both acute and convalescent COVID-19 samples were obtained from the United States, Italy and Spain. T cells, B-cell-depleted T cells, or PBMCs supplied cDNA or gDNA.

The ends lost 8 bases at V and 8 bases at J; junction bases unmatched: 14. Germline-derived CDR1 and CDR2 are MDHEN and SYDVKM. The CDR3 covers 15 residues. The authors' processing: Estimation of nucleated cell counts was performed using reference gene primer amplification. Sequencing used immunoSEQ multiplex PCR; TCRdb keeps in-frame clones, though not all of them. V, J and clone size were drawn from that table, and D and trimming were deduced from the DNA. The table lists 65,000 or so clones, around 80% of them singletons. This sequence originates from a man between 60 and 75 years old with acute or convalescent COVID-19. The chain recombines TRBV28 with TRBJ1-2, with 10 positions matching TRBD1. The sample was peripheral blood. The CDR3 loop reads CASLDRGLKEYGYTF. The CDR3 bases are TGTGCCAGCCTAGACAGGGGGCTTAAGGAATACGGCTACACCTTC.